The subject of this entry is one T cell receptor (beta chain). No cognate antigen has been identified for it. Base quality data are lacking; no much larger clone is found one base away. After removal of 3 bases from V and 3 bases from J, the junction retains 9 bases not matched to a gene. The CDR3, cysteine through phenylalanine, is 17 amino acids long. The only DNA kept is the CDR3, 51 bases in frame from the first base. CDR1 and CDR2, looked up from the germline V gene, are LGHNA and YSLEER. For sequencing of the TCRbeta CDR3 region, genomic DNA was extracted from the sorted cells. The immunoSEQ Assay was used to sequence the TCRbeta CDR3 regions. TCRdb mirrors the immuneACCESS table, restricted to in-frame sequences. Some clones are absent from its copies; in checked studies, under half trace to an unresolved V gene, and the reason for the others is unknown. This sample comprises about 76,000 clones, over 75% of them detected only once. Less than 1% of the sample is taken by the ten largest.

The trial excluded patients who had a history of autoimmune disease or were on systemic immunosuppression. Peripheral blood for TCR sequencing was collected from all dose cohorts at baseline, on cycle 4 day 1, and on cycle 7 day 1. Samples came from an open-label, multicenter, first-in-human phase I dose-escalation trial of ivuxolimab. The trial enrolled adults with locally advanced or metastatic head and neck squamous cell, hepatocellular, melanoma or renal cell carcinoma. CD4+ and CD8+ T cells were sorted separately from peripheral blood before TCR sequencing. This entry is derived from a study of OX40 agonist ivuxolimab in advanced cancers. Regarding the study in general: Ivuxolimab was a fully human IgG2 agonistic monoclonal antibody targeting the costimulatory receptor OX40 (CD134). Intravenous ivuxolimab was administered to patients every 2 weeks at six dose levels: 0.01, 0.1, 0.3, 1.5, 3 and 10 mg/kg. A male proportion of around 83% and a mean age of 60 years, ranging from roughly 23 to 90, were recorded for the dose-escalation cohort. Prior anti-PD-1, anti-PD-L1 or anti-CTLA-4 therapy was permitted, and approximately 40% of dose-escalation patients had received checkpoint inhibitors. Partial responses occurred in three dose-escalation patients: two with cutaneous melanoma and one with hepatocellular carcinoma. Of the 50 or so patients in dose escalation, about 20 had hepatocellular carcinoma, around 15 had melanoma, 9 had renal cell carcinoma and 9 had head and neck cancer. The purpose of peripheral TCRbeta sequencing was to test whether ivuxolimab changed TCR sequence diversity and led to clonal T-cell expansion. The paper describes the monotherapy dose-escalation part (N ≈ 51 patients) of the phase I trial of ivuxolimab. Points the paper makes about the study in general: On average, CD8+ T cells showed more expanded clones than CD4+ T cells after ivuxolimab. The antigen specificity of the peripheral T cells that underwent clonal expansion was not determined. Low levels of normalized T-cell clonal expansion were also seen in some patients who did not respond. Partial responders in the 0.1-3.0 mg/kg groups had among the lowest normalized peripheral clonal expansion, especially among CD8+ T cells. At doses of 0.1 to 3.0 mg/kg, clonal expansion of both CD4+ and CD8+ blood T cells was observed from baseline to week 6.

This sequence originates from an adult with an advanced solid tumor such as melanoma, head and neck, liver or kidney cancer. The sequence joins TRBV4-3 to TRBJ2-2, with TRBD1 matching 8 junction bases. The starting material was CD4+ or CD8+ T cells sorted from blood, obtained in a trial of the OX40 agonist ivuxolimab. The encoded CDR3 is CASSQGKGQGHTGELFF. In nucleotide form, the sequence is TGCGCCAGCAGCCAGGGGAAAGGACAGGGACACACCGGGGAGCTGTTTTTT.